This entry is about one T cell receptor beta chain. Time point: longitudinal time-point 1 (baseline). The sample is drawn from a study of neurological immune-mediated disorders. The cDNA was generated by 5'RACE with 10-nucleotide random UMIs. From 15-18 subjects, every sequencing run obtained over 190 million TCR-beta sequences. TCRdb re-called the 5' RACE reads through MiXCR, storing one row per CDR3 protein. The top ten clones hold roughly a tenth of a sample with over 55,000 distinct CDR3 sequences, approximately 10% of them seen once. Sequencing was done on a sample of PBMCs. The sequence derives from a man aged 25 to 40 in good health.

Here the CDR3 DNA reads TGTGCCAGCAGCTTAGCCCTCAGTGAATTCGAACAGACCCAGTACTTC. It encodes CASSLALSEFEQTQYF. J is TRBJ2-5 and V is TRBV11-2; D not certain. Trimming took 1 base from V and 6 from J, leaving 18 bases between them. CDR1 and CDR2 from the germline V gene are SGHAT and FQNNGV. CDR3 length: 16 residues.